The present T cell receptor (beta chain) was sequenced within a study of T cells in tuberculosis. This sample's time point: new active TB diagnosis, blood taken before or within 7 days of starting treatment. Germline V gene lookup returns CDR1 GTSNPN and CDR2 SVGIG (reference sequence). This CDR3 comprises 14 residues. V dropped 4 bases and J dropped 7 bases, with 19 bases sitting between them. As concerns this clone: What it binds is not known.

Sequencing used immunoSEQ multiplex PCR; TCRdb keeps in-frame clones, though not all of them. The data hold tens of thousands of clones, with around 93% observed a single time. Study results and limitations: Selection depended on which cryopreserved specimens were available.

The receptor comes from an adult with tuberculosis. J is TRBJ1-2 and V is TRBV30, with D maybe TRBD1 (6 bases). The specimen comprised PBMCs, sampled at tuberculosis diagnosis. In nucleotides, the CDR3 is TGTGCCTGGACCCCAAAGGACAGTCGAAGTGGCTACACCTTC. Its protein product is CAWTPKDSRSGYTF.